These T cell receptor beta chains were read from a single sample in a study of cytomegalovirus exposure and HLA in healthy donors. Method: immunoSEQ multiplex PCR; TCRdb's copy keeps in-frame clones and lacks some. The sample carries 150,000 to 200,000 clones, 70% to 90% recorded once. The sequenced sample consisted of PBMCs. The receptors come from a woman between 45 and 65 years old in good health and CMV-seronegative. CDR3s include the opening cysteine and the closing phenylalanine or tryptophan. Fields, in order: J gene, D gene, V gene, clone size, CDR3 protein, CDR3 DNA. A D gene is named only where the DNA matches it firmly. Expanded clones are given a class, and other clones once, few, many or no size at all.

>TRBJ2-2|TRBD2|TRBV4-3|NA
CASSSPGLAGATNTGELFF
TGCGCCAGCAGCTCACCGGGACTAGCGGGAGCGACGAACACCGGGGAGCTGTTTTTT
>TRBJ2-7|TRBD1|TRBV27|NA
CASRTRPGQAFSYEQYF
TGTGCCAGCAGGACTAGGCCGGGACAGGCTTTCTCCTACGAGCAGTACTTC
>TRBJ2-5|TRBD2|TRBV7-2|NA
CASSPSRLAPRETQYF
TGTGCCAGCAGCCCGAGCCGACTAGCGCCGAGGGAGACCCAGTACTTC
>TRBJ2-2|NA|TRBV11-1|NA
CASSLVQANTGELFF
TGTGCCAGCAGCTTAGTCCAGGCCAACACCGGGGAGCTGTTTTTT
>TRBJ1-2|NA|TRBV28|few
CASSPPANYGYTF
TGTGCCAGCAGCCCGCCAGCTAACTATGGCTACACCTTC
>TRBJ2-7|TRBD2|TRBV18|few
CASSPSLAGLSSYEQYF
TGTGCCAGCTCACCCTCACTAGCGGGCCTTTCCTCCTACGAGCAGTACTTC
>TRBJ1-5|TRBD1|TRBV28|NA
CASSPLTGANQPQHF
TGTGCCAGCAGCCCCTTGACAGGGGCGAATCAGCCCCAGCATTTT
>TRBJ2-3|NA|TRBV18|NA
CASSPFVTGDTQYF
TGTGCCAGCTCACCCTTCGTTACGGGGGATACGCAGTATTTT
>TRBJ2-4|NA|TRBV5-1|NA
CASSLTEAKNIQYF
TGCGCCAGCAGCCTGACAGAAGCCAAAAACATTCAGTACTTC
>TRBJ2-5|TRBD1|TRBV19|NA
CASRNTGGRETQYF
TGTGCCAGTAGAAACACAGGGGGTCGTGAGACCCAGTACTTC